A selection of T cell receptor beta chains follows, all from one sample in a study of metastatic and nonmetastatic thyroid tumors. MiXCR re-clonotyped the PCR reads for TCRdb. The data show about 64,000 clones, with just over 4% seen just once and more than 20% held by the top ten. What was sequenced was blood. These receptors came from a female donor with papillary thyroid cancer or a benign thyroid nodule (not recorded which). Some clones in this sample may be carry-over from other donors' samples. The CDR3 runs from the conserved cysteine through the conserved F or W. The D gene is left open where the match is weak. Clone size is stated in some rows and not others, as once, few, many or a class when expanded.

v_call: TRBV4-2; j_call: TRBJ2-2; clone_size: many; d_call: TRBD1; cdr3_aa: CASSQERGTGGTGELFF; cdr3_nt: TGTGCCAGCAGCCAAGAGCGCGGGACAGGGGGCACCGGGGAGCTGTTTTTT
v_call: TRBV5-8; j_call: TRBJ2-1; clone_size: many; d_call: TRBD2; cdr3_aa: CASSSGLAGVAHNEQFF; cdr3_nt: TGTGCCAGCAGTTCGGGACTAGCGGGAGTAGCCCACAATGAGCAGTTCTTC
v_call: TRBV6-2/TRBV6-3; j_call: TRBJ2-1; clone_size: NA; d_call: TRBD2; cdr3_aa: CASRLAGTYNEQFF; cdr3_nt: TGTGCCAGCAGACTAGCGGGAACCTACAATGAGCAGTTCTTC
v_call: TRBV30; j_call: TRBJ2-1; clone_size: many; d_call: TRBD2; cdr3_aa: CAWSSSGGSQFF; cdr3_nt: TGTGCCTGGAGTTCTAGCGGGGGATCTCAGTTCTTC
v_call: TRBV20-1; j_call: TRBJ1-3; clone_size: few; d_call: NA; cdr3_aa: CSARTYNSGNTIYF; cdr3_nt: TGCAGTGCTCGGACGTACAACTCTGGAAACACCATATATTTT
v_call: TRBV27; j_call: TRBJ1-2; clone_size: NA; d_call: TRBD1; cdr3_aa: CASGDRESYGYTF; cdr3_nt: TGTGCCAGCGGGGACAGGGAATCGTATGGCTACACCTTC
v_call: TRBV2; j_call: TRBJ2-1; clone_size: many; d_call: TRBD2; cdr3_aa: CASDLAGDNEQFF; cdr3_nt: TGTGCCAGCGATCTAGCGGGAGATAATGAGCAGTTCTTC
v_call: TRBV7-3; j_call: TRBJ2-5; clone_size: many; d_call: TRBD2; cdr3_aa: CASSLRTSGNQETQYF; cdr3_nt: TGTGCCAGCAGCTTAAGGACTAGCGGGAACCAAGAGACCCAGTACTTC
v_call: TRBV4-1; j_call: TRBJ2-1; clone_size: few; d_call: NA; cdr3_aa: CASSQEALAVPPKNEQFF; cdr3_nt: TGCGCCAGCAGCCAAGAAGCCCTCGCGGTCCCCCCCAAGAATGAGCAGTTCTTC
v_call: TRBV28; j_call: TRBJ2-5; clone_size: NA; d_call: NA; cdr3_aa: CASRFAGRGGEPQYF; cdr3_nt: TGTGCCAGCAGGTTCGCGGGTAGGGGAGGAGAGCCCCAGTACTTC
v_call: TRBV6-2/TRBV6-3; j_call: TRBJ2-1; clone_size: NA; d_call: NA; cdr3_aa: CASSSDVNEQFF; cdr3_nt: TGTGCCAGCAGTTCGGACGTGAATGAGCAGTTCTTC
v_call: TRBV12-3/TRBV12-4; j_call: TRBJ1-5; clone_size: few; d_call: NA; cdr3_aa: CASSNGHGAAGNQPQHF; cdr3_nt: TGTGCCAGCAGCAACGGACATGGGGCTGCGGGCAATCAGCCCCAGCATTTT
v_call: TRBV14; j_call: TRBJ1-1; clone_size: many; d_call: TRBD1; cdr3_aa: CASSQRTGLLGTEAFF; cdr3_nt: TGTGCCAGCAGCCAAAGGACAGGCCTCTTGGGCACTGAAGCTTTCTTT
v_call: TRBV7-2; j_call: TRBJ2-7; clone_size: NA; d_call: TRBD1; cdr3_aa: CASSLALRQGAYEQYF; cdr3_nt: TGTGCCAGCAGCTTAGCCCTAAGACAGGGGGCCTACGAGCAGTACTTC
v_call: TRBV6-1; j_call: TRBJ2-7; clone_size: few; d_call: NA; cdr3_aa: CASRDLGEQYF; cdr3_nt: TGTGCCAGCAGGGATCTCGGCGAGCAGTACTTC
v_call: TRBV5-1; j_call: TRBJ1-6; clone_size: NA; d_call: TRBD1; cdr3_aa: CASSQGQGYSPLHF; cdr3_nt: TGCGCAAGCAGCCAAGGACAGGGGTATTCACCCCTACACTTT
v_call: TRBV5-4; j_call: TRBJ2-7; clone_size: few; d_call: TRBD2; cdr3_aa: CASSAGLAASGEQYF; cdr3_nt: TGTGCCAGCAGCGCCGGACTAGCTGCCTCCGGGGAGCAGTACTTC
v_call: TRBV30; j_call: TRBJ1-3; clone_size: many; d_call: TRBD1; cdr3_aa: CAWRLRQGGSGNTIYF; cdr3_nt: TGTGCCTGGAGACTTCGACAGGGCGGCTCTGGAAACACCATATATTTT
v_call: TRBV27; j_call: TRBJ2-7; clone_size: NA; d_call: NA; cdr3_aa: CASSLSWASYEQYF; cdr3_nt: TGTGCCAGCAGTTTATCTTGGGCCTCCTACGAGCAGTACTTC
v_call: TRBV2; j_call: TRBJ1-5; clone_size: many; d_call: TRBD1; cdr3_aa: CASKRDRTGQPQHF; cdr3_nt: TGTGCCAGCAAGCGGGACAGGACCGGGCAGCCCCAGCATTTT
v_call: TRBV29-1; j_call: TRBJ2-1; clone_size: many; d_call: TRBD1; cdr3_aa: CSVEEGTGGSYNEQFF; cdr3_nt: TGCAGCGTTGAAGAGGGGACAGGGGGCTCCTACAATGAGCAGTTCTTC
v_call: TRBV7-3; j_call: TRBJ2-2; clone_size: many; d_call: NA; cdr3_aa: CASSLEVSSAGELFF; cdr3_nt: TGTGCCAGCAGCTTAGAAGTGAGTTCGGCCGGGGAGCTGTTTTTT
v_call: TRBV6-1; j_call: TRBJ1-3; clone_size: few; d_call: NA; cdr3_aa: CASSPIASGNTIYF; cdr3_nt: TGTGCCAGCAGTCCCATTGCCTCTGGAAACACCATATATTTT
v_call: TRBV28; j_call: TRBJ1-2; clone_size: NA; d_call: NA; cdr3_aa: CASSLGGGGCYIYGYTF; cdr3_nt: TGTGCCAGCAGTTTAGGGGGCGGCGGTTGTTACATCTATGGCTACACCTTC
v_call: TRBV11-3; j_call: TRBJ2-1; clone_size: few; d_call: NA; cdr3_aa: CASSLTHSYNEQFF; cdr3_nt: TGTGCCAGCAGCTTAACCCACTCCTACAATGAGCAGTTCTTC
v_call: TRBV6-1; j_call: TRBJ2-2; clone_size: few; d_call: NA; cdr3_aa: CASSHTDTGELFF; cdr3_nt: TGTGCCAGCTCCCACACCGACACCGGGGAGCTGTTTTTT
v_call: TRBV7-6; j_call: TRBJ2-2; clone_size: many; d_call: NA; cdr3_aa: CASSLGLQTGELFF; cdr3_nt: TGTGCCAGCAGCTTAGGACTTCAAACCGGGGAGCTGTTTTTT
v_call: TRBV6-4; j_call: TRBJ1-6; clone_size: NA; d_call: NA; cdr3_aa: CASSGEENSPLHF; cdr3_nt: TGTGCCAGCAGTGGGGAAGAAAATTCACCCCTCCACTTT
v_call: TRBV30; j_call: TRBJ1-4; clone_size: many; d_call: NA; cdr3_aa: CAWSDSGGSNEKLFF; cdr3_nt: TGTGCCTGGAGTGACTCGGGAGGATCTAATGAAAAACTGTTTTTT
v_call: TRBV18; j_call: TRBJ2-5; clone_size: many; d_call: NA; cdr3_aa: CASSPSREETQYF; cdr3_nt: TGTGCCAGCTCACCATCCCGGGAAGAGACCCAGTACTTC
v_call: TRBV6-1; j_call: TRBJ2-3; clone_size: few; d_call: TRBD1; cdr3_aa: CASRPTGVCTDTQYF; cdr3_nt: TGTGCCAGCAGACCGACAGGGGTGTGCACAGATACGCAGTATTTT
v_call: TRBV5-1; j_call: TRBJ2-1; clone_size: few; d_call: NA; cdr3_aa: CASSFGDISEQFF; cdr3_nt: TGCGCCAGCAGCTTCGGGGACATCAGTGAGCAGTTCTTC
v_call: TRBV20-1; j_call: TRBJ2-7; clone_size: NA; d_call: NA; cdr3_aa: CRASRYPLEFRAEQYF; cdr3_nt: TGCAGGGCTTCCCGATACCCCTTGGAGTTTCGGGCCGAGCAGTACTTC
v_call: TRBV30; j_call: TRBJ1-4; clone_size: few; d_call: NA; cdr3_aa: CACVPGTRNEKLFF; cdr3_nt: TGTGCCTGTGTCCCCGGAACTAGGAATGAAAAACTGTTTTTT
v_call: TRBV6-5; j_call: TRBJ1-1; clone_size: NA; d_call: TRBD1; cdr3_aa: CASSSDRVIGQGYTEAFF; cdr3_nt: TGTGCCAGCAGTAGTGACAGGGTCATCGGACAGGGGTACACTGAAGCTTTCTTT
v_call: TRBV6-1; j_call: TRBJ1-6; clone_size: many; d_call: NA; cdr3_aa: CASSLDDGSRAPLHF; cdr3_nt: TGTGCCAGCAGTTTAGATGACGGGTCAAGGGCACCCCTCCACTTT
v_call: TRBV19; j_call: TRBJ1-5; clone_size: many; d_call: NA; cdr3_aa: CASSMTGGQPQHF; cdr3_nt: TGTGCCAGTAGTATGACAGGTGGCCAGCCCCAGCATTTT
v_call: TRBV4-1; j_call: TRBJ2-7; clone_size: many; d_call: NA; cdr3_aa: CASSQDINNPLFKLYEQYF; cdr3_nt: TGCGCCAGCAGCCAAGATATAAACAATCCCCTTTTTAAATTATACGAGCAGTACTTC
v_call: TRBV2; j_call: TRBJ1-2; clone_size: NA; d_call: NA; cdr3_aa: CASSEDLYGYTF; cdr3_nt: TGTGCCAGCAGTGAGGACCTATATGGTTACACCTTC
v_call: TRBV20-1; j_call: TRBJ1-1; clone_size: few; d_call: TRBD1; cdr3_aa: CSAREGTGVTEAFF; cdr3_nt: TGCAGTGCTAGAGAGGGGACAGGGGTCACTGAAGCTTTCTTT
v_call: TRBV7-9; j_call: TRBJ2-1; clone_size: NA; d_call: NA; cdr3_aa: CASNLDTTGFYNEQFF; cdr3_nt: TGTGCCAGCAACTTGGACACGACAGGCTTCTACAATGAGCAGTTCTTC
v_call: TRBV19; j_call: TRBJ2-1; clone_size: many; d_call: TRBD2; cdr3_aa: CASRTGTSGYNEQFF; cdr3_nt: TGTGCCAGTAGAACCGGGACTAGCGGCTACAATGAGCAGTTCTTC
v_call: TRBV6-2/TRBV6-3; j_call: TRBJ2-2; clone_size: many; d_call: NA; cdr3_aa: CASSRSPQNTGELFF; cdr3_nt: TGTGCCAGCAGTAGATCCCCGCAGAACACCGGGGAGCTGTTTTTT
v_call: TRBV18; j_call: TRBJ2-2; clone_size: few; d_call: NA; cdr3_aa: CASSRETVDTGELFF; cdr3_nt: TGTGCCAGCTCACGAGAGACAGTGGACACCGGGGAGCTGTTTTTT
v_call: TRBV5-1; j_call: TRBJ2-5; clone_size: many; d_call: TRBD1; cdr3_aa: CASSLEGARETQYF; cdr3_nt: TGCGCCAGCAGCTTGGAGGGGGCTAGGGAGACCCAGTACTTC
v_call: TRBV13; j_call: TRBJ2-7; clone_size: NA; d_call: NA; cdr3_aa: CASSLGQGHEQYF; cdr3_nt: TGTGCCAGCAGCTTAGGACAGGGCCACGAGCAGTACTTC
v_call: TRBV6-6; j_call: TRBJ2-5; clone_size: many; d_call: NA; cdr3_aa: CASSYSGLPPPQETQYF; cdr3_nt: TGTGCCAGCAGTTACTCGGGACTCCCTCCTCCCCAAGAGACCCAGTACTTC
v_call: TRBV10-1; j_call: TRBJ2-3; clone_size: many; d_call: NA; cdr3_aa: CASSGRGLNTDTQYF; cdr3_nt: TGCGCCAGCAGTGGCCGGGGACTTAACACAGATACGCAGTATTTT
v_call: TRBV5-1; j_call: TRBJ1-6; clone_size: NA; d_call: NA; cdr3_aa: CASSLGQDDSPLHF; cdr3_nt: TGCGCCAGCAGCTTGGGGCAGGATGATTCACCCCTCCACTTT
v_call: TRBV10-3; j_call: TRBJ1-4; clone_size: many; d_call: NA; cdr3_aa: CAISESGGSEKLFF; cdr3_nt: TGTGCCATCAGTGAGTCCGGGGGCAGTGAAAAACTGTTTTTT
v_call: TRBV27; j_call: TRBJ2-7; clone_size: NA; d_call: NA; cdr3_aa: CASSPMAKVVYEQYF; cdr3_nt: TGTGCCAGCAGTCCCATGGCAAAGGTTGTTTACGAGCAGTACTTC
v_call: TRBV27; j_call: TRBJ1-2; clone_size: many; d_call: NA; cdr3_aa: CASSRDGYYGYTF; cdr3_nt: TGTGCCAGCAGTCGGGACGGCTACTATGGCTACACCTTC
v_call: TRBV11-3; j_call: TRBJ2-2; clone_size: many; d_call: NA; cdr3_aa: CASTTSEGAGELFF; cdr3_nt: TGTGCCAGCACCACAAGTGAGGGGGCCGGGGAGCTGTTTTTT